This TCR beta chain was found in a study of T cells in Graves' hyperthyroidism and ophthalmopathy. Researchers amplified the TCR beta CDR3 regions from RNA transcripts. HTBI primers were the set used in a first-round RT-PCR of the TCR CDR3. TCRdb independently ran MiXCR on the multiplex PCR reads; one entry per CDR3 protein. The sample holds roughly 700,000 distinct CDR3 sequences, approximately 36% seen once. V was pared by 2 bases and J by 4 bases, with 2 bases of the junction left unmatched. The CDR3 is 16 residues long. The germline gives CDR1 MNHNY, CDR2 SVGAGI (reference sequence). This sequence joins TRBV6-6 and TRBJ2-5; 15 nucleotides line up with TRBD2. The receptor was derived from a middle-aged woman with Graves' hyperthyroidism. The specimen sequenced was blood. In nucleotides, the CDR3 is TGTGCCAGCAGTTACCCGGGACTAGCGGGAGGAGAGACCCAGTACTTC. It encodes CASSYPGLAGGETQYF.